One sample yielded the 19 T cell receptor beta chains listed below, sequenced in a study of early T cells in non-severe SARS-CoV-2 infection (dated by TCRdb to the early 2020s). The library was obtained by 5' RACE. TCRdb lists the instrument as NextSeq 500. TCRdb redid the processing of the public reads, applying fastp at Q25 and MiXCR, and retained in-frame beta chains. Each CDR3 protein appears once, grouped with its most common genes and DNA. In all, the sample holds fewer than 65,000 distinct CDR3 sequences, and about 10% of those were seen once. 4.5% of the sample belongs to the ten largest clones. Sample: whole blood. These receptors were taken from an adult who was a healthcare worker with PCR-confirmed SARS-CoV-2 infection or an uninfected control (not recorded which).

The J gene is TRBJ1-1, the V gene TRBV7-8; possibly TRBD1 for D (5 bases). The CDR3 sequence is 15 residues long. Germline values: CDR1 SGHVS, CDR2 FQNEAQ. Trimming cost V 0 bases and J 1 base, with 9 bases left between them. The CDR3 loop is CASSLAQGWNTEAFF. DNA for the CDR3: TGTGCCAGCAGCTTAGCGCAGGGCTGGAACACTGAAGCTTTCTTT.

At least ten counts were recorded for this clonotype. The CDR3, as DNA: TGTGCCAGCAGGTTCAGGGCGGGCAATCAGCCCCAGCATTTT. Translating it yields CASRFRAGNQPQHF. This chain connects TRBV27 to TRBJ1-5, with D tentatively TRBD1 (5 bases). V was cut by 6 bases and J by 2 bases, with 11 bases left in between. This CDR3 contains 14 residues. In germline, CDR1 is MNHEY, CDR2 SMNVEV (reference sequence).

This clonotype appeared many times. This chain connects TRBV11-2 to TRBJ1-1; D is possibly TRBD1 (5 bases). Looked up from germline, CDR1 is SGHAT and CDR2 is FQNNGV. Trimming shortened V by 10 bases and J by 1 base, and 19 bases separated the two germline ends. The length of the CDR3 is 15 residues. The CDR3 DNA is TGTGCCACCAACCCGGGGGGAGAGGAGAACACTGAAGCTTTCTTT. This translates into CATNPGGEENTEAFF.

CDR3 amino acids: CSVEFFGGREQFF. CDR3 nucleotides: TGCAGCGTTGAATTTTTTGGGGGGCGTGAGCAGTTCTTC. This chain connects TRBV29-1 to TRBJ2-1; D tentatively fits TRBD1 or TRBD2 (6 bases each). V was shortened by 2 bases and J by 9 bases, with 14 bases between the two germline ends. The CDR3 runs to 13 residues. CDR1 and CDR2 (germline): SQVTM, ANQGSEA.

This clonotype was picked up many times. V and J are TRBV6-1 and TRBJ1-5; 8 bases fit TRBD1. V gave up 4 bases and J gave up 7 bases; unmatched junction bases: 6. The germline V gene encodes CDR1 MNHNS and CDR2 SASEGT. The CDR3 totals 14 residues. This CDR3 is CASSGDRGKQPQHF. CDR3 nucleotide sequence: TGTGCCAGCAGTGGCGACAGGGGAAAGCAGCCCCAGCATTTT.

This clonotype has a count of ten or more. This sequence joins TRBV18 and TRBJ2-1; 11 positions match TRBD1. This CDR3 region has 16 residues. V trimming: 0 bases; J trimming: 9 bases; junction bases outside the gene matches: 7. Germline lookup yields CDR1 KGHSH and CDR2 LQKENI. The CDR3 nucleotides read TGTGCCAGCTCACCACCCGATCGGACAGGGGGCGGTGAGCAGTTCTTC. It is translated as CASSPPDRTGGGEQFF.

This clonotype has only a few counts. CDR3 amino acids: CASTSAGAKNIQYF. CDR3 DNA: TGTGCCAGCACCTCAGCAGGAGCCAAAAACATTCAGTACTTC. This chain joins TRBV7-9 and TRBJ2-4; D is unclear. Germline CDR1 and CDR2: SEHNR and FQNEAQ (reference sequence). The CDR3 extends over 14 amino acids. Deletions cut 7 bases from V and 0 bases from J, with 10 bases between.

There are a few counts of this clonotype. V gene TRBV5-6 combines with J gene TRBJ1-2; 8 bases match TRBD1. The ends lost 1 base at V and 1 base at J; junction bases unmatched: 6. Germline lookup yields CDR1 SGHDT and CDR2 YYEEEE. This CDR3 is built from 16 residues. As DNA, the CDR3 is TGTGCCAGCAGCTTGAGGACAGGGATTCATAACTATGGCTACACCTTC. Residues: CASSLRTGIHNYGYTF.

This clonotype has a handful of counts. The V and J genes are TRBV18 and TRBJ2-1; TRBD2 aligns across 7 bases. CDR1 is KGHSH and CDR2 is LQKENI in the germline V gene. The V and J ends lost 6 bases and 8 bases, in that order; junction bases with no gene match: 7. CDR3 length: 13 residues. This chain's CDR3 is CASSPGGVDEQFF. For the CDR3, the DNA is TGTGCCAGCTCGCCGGGGGGAGTCGATGAGCAGTTCTTC.

The chain has TRBV7-2 and TRBJ1-4, with D hard to call. V gave up 5 bases and J gave up 12 bases, with 13 bases separating them. CDR1 SGHTA and CDR2 FQGNSA come from the germline V gene. There are 12 residues in the CDR3. CDR3 protein: CASSQYRVELFF. The CDR3 nucleotides are TGTGCCAGCAGCCAATACCGGGTCGAACTGTTTTTT.

This clonotype showed up just a few times. This chain uses TRBV7-2 with TRBJ2-3; D is possibly TRBD1 (5 bases). Germline loops: CDR1 SGHTA, CDR2 FQGNSA. Trimming shortened V by 4 bases and J by 5 bases, and 16 bases separated the two germline ends. The CDR3 extends over 15 amino acids. The CDR3 sequence: CASSSLGQGGDTQYF. Written as DNA, the CDR3 is TGTGCCAGCAGCTCGCTGGGGCAGGGTGGAGATACGCAGTATTTT.

This clonotype has a handful of counts. The V and J genes are TRBV5-6 and TRBJ2-5; TRBD1 might be the D (6 bases). V lost 7 bases to trimming and J lost 3 bases, with 13 bases between them. Looked up from germline, CDR1 is SGHDT and CDR2 is YYEEEE. There are 13 residues in the CDR3. DNA for the CDR3: TGTGCCAGCGCCAAAGCAGGGGAAGAGACCCAGTACTTC. Encoded protein: CASAKAGEETQYF. Based on the CDR3 plus reference TRBV5-6 and TRBJ2-5, the full variable domain is DAGVTQSPTHLIKTRGQQVTLRCSPKSGHDTVSWYQQALGQGPQFIFQYYEEEERQRGNFPDRFSGHQFPNYSSELNVNALLLGDSALYLCASAKAGEETQYFGPGTRLLVL.

This clonotype has ten or more counts. The genes are TRBV19 and TRBJ2-1; 11 bases align to TRBD2. This CDR3 region has 17 residues. Germline CDR1 and CDR2: LNHDA and SQIVND (reference sequence). V shed 3 bases, J shed 4 bases, and the junction held 8 bases outside the gene matches. The CDR3 is CASSMGISGRGYNEQFF. The CDR3 nucleotides are TGTGCCAGTAGTATGGGAATTAGCGGGAGGGGTTACAATGAGCAGTTCTTC.

In this sample, this clonotype turned up many times. The chain joins TRBV7-6 to TRBJ1-1; D is undetermined. CDR3 length equals 13 residues. Germline values: CDR1 SGHVS, CDR2 FNYEAQ. V lost 5 bases to trimming and J lost 1 base, with 8 bases between them. CDR3 sequence reads: CASSRLQNTEAFF. Here the CDR3 DNA reads TGTGCCAGCAGCAGGCTACAGAACACTGAAGCTTTCTTT.

V gene TRBV12-3 or TRBV12-4 combines with J gene TRBJ2-7; 9 positions agree with TRBD1. The CDR3 runs 16 residues. Unmatched junction bases numbered 12, after V lost 6 bases and J lost 3 bases. The CDR3 DNA follows: TGTGCCAGCAGAGGACTTAGGACAGGGGCCTTCTACGAGCAGTACTTC. Translating it yields CASRGLRTGAFYEQYF.

The gene calls are TRBV3-1 and TRBJ1-3; no definite D call. Germline loops: CDR1 LGHDT, CDR2 YNNKEL (reference sequence). The CDR3 has 16 residues. Trimming cost V 4 bases and J 4 bases, with 17 bases left between them. The CDR3: CASSPTPVGPGNTIYF. The DNA of the CDR3 is TGTGCCAGCAGCCCAACCCCGGTTGGGCCCGGAAACACCATATATTTT.

The rearrangement uses TRBV29-1 and TRBJ2-5; D ambiguous. V was pared by 5 bases and J by 3 bases, with 4 bases between. This CDR3 has 10 amino acids. CDR1 is SQVTM and CDR2 is ANQGSEA in the germline V gene. CDR3: CSVWEETQYF. CDR3 DNA sequence: TGCAGCGTTTGGGAAGAGACCCAGTACTTC.

The chain links TRBV12-3 or TRBV12-4 to TRBJ2-1; 14 bases are a match to TRBD2. CDR3 length: 17 amino acids. Trimming removed 6 bases from V and 10 bases from J; junction bases left unmatched: 14. The CDR3 is CASSPGTSGGLGREQFF. DNA of the CDR3: TGTGCCAGCAGCCCCGGGACTAGCGGGGGTCTGGGTAGGGAGCAGTTCTTC.

Comments on this clonotype: With a much larger clone just one base away, this may be a read error. The CDR3 sequence is CASSLDSNYGYTF. Written as DNA, the CDR3 is TGCGCCAGCAGCTTGGACAGTAACTATGGCTACACCTTC. The rearrangement uses TRBV5-1 and TRBJ1-2, with unresolved D. V gave up 0 bases and J gave up 1 base, with 4 bases separating them. The CDR3 is 13 residues long. Germline V gene sequence: CDR1 SGHRS, CDR2 YFSETQ.